This T cell receptor (beta chain) was profiled in a study of shared clonotypes between healthy human individuals. Here immunoSEQ multiplex PCR was the method, and the copy in TCRdb shows in-frame clones only, minus some. The profile shows 1.4 million to 1.5 million clones, roughly 95% of them singletons. Looked up from germline, CDR1 is SGDLS and CDR2 is YYNGEE. Losses at the gene ends were 0 bases for V and 9 bases for J; bases not matched to a gene: 11. The CDR3 loop spans 16 amino acids. The sequence came from a man under 40 in good health. Sequencing input: naive CD4+ T cells sorted from blood. Subset: CD45RA+ positively selected. The chain employs TRBV9 and TRBJ2-1, with 8 bases fitting TRBD2. CDR3 region: CASSVAPGGPSSEQFF. CDR3 DNA: TGTGCCAGCAGCGTAGCCCCGGGAGGGCCCTCTAGTGAGCAGTTCTTC.